This is a list of T cell receptor beta chains from one sample in a study of CD8 T cell repertoires and HIV-1 epitope variants. No antigen is known for these receptors. Clones were read by immunoSEQ multiplex PCR, and TCRdb kept only the in-frame ones, dropping some. Here the sample spans 6,000 to 8,000 clones, roughly two thirds being singletons. Sequenced material: cultured CD8+ T cells derived from PBMCs. These receptor sequences come from a male donor with HIV. CDR3s include the opening cysteine and the closing phenylalanine or tryptophan. A D gene is named only where the DNA matches it firmly. Size values are once, few and many counts, or a class for expanded clones, and some rows have none.

abundance	v_gene	len	j_gene	d_gene	CDR3nt	CDR3aa
few	TRBV28	14	TRBJ1-1	NA	TGTGCCAGCAGTTTCTCGATACCAGAGGCTGAAGCTTTCTTT	CASSFSIPEAEAFF
NA	TRBV4-3	15	TRBJ1-2	TRBD1	TGCGCCAGCAGCCAAGCGACAGGGGCCTTCTATGGCTACACCTTC	CASSQATGAFYGYTF
NA	TRBV5-6	15	TRBJ2-1	TRBD1	TGTGCCAGCAGCTTGTCCTGGACAGGGAGTAATGAGCAGTTCTTC	CASSLSWTGSNEQFF
NA	TRBV7-9	15	TRBJ2-5	NA	TGTGCCAGCAGCCCTCGTGGGCAGGCCCAAGAGACCCAGTACTTC	CASSPRGQAQETQYF
few	TRBV5-5	13	TRBJ1-1	NA	TGTGCCAGCAGAGAAGACTTGAACACTGAAGCTTTCTTT	CASREDLNTEAFF
NA	TRBV7-9	11	TRBJ2-7	NA	TGTGCCAGCAGCTTATCCTACGAGCAGTACTTC	CASSLSYEQYF
NA	TRBV27	13	TRBJ2-6	NA	TGTGCCAGCAGTAGGGGGGGGGCCAACGTCCTGACTTTC	CASSRGGANVLTF
NA	TRBV7-2	15	TRBJ1-1	NA	TGTGCCAGCAGCTTAGACGCAACAGGGTACACTGAAGCTTTCTTT	CASSLDATGYTEAFF
NA	TRBV6-5	15	TRBJ1-1	NA	TGTGCCAGCAGTTTGGAGGGGAACCTGAACACTGAAGCTTTCTTT	CASSLEGNLNTEAFF
NA	TRBV27	17	TRBJ2-3	NA	TGTGCCAGCAGATCCACCACGACAGCTACTAGCACAGATACGCAGTATTTT	CASRSTTTATSTDTQYF
NA	TRBV19	15	TRBJ1-2	NA	TGTGCCAGTTTTGAACCCCGAACTGTCTTCATGGGCTACACCTTC	CASFEPRTVFMGYTF
few	TRBV18	14	TRBJ1-5	NA	TGTGCCAGCTCCATCTCCGGCGGCAATCAGCCCCAGCATTTT	CASSISGGNQPQHF
NA	TRBV5-1	19	TRBJ2-6	NA	TGCGCCAGCAGCCTCGACTGGGCAGGGAATCCCTCTGGGGCCAACGTCCTGACTTTC	CASSLDWAGNPSGANVLTF
medium-sized	TRBV19	15	TRBJ2-6	TRBD1	TGTGCCAGTGGGACAGGGGGCTCTGGGGCCAACGTCCTGACTTTC	CASGTGGSGANVLTF